The text below deals with one T cell receptor (beta chain). It has no known antigen specificity. No per-base quality is available; no much larger clone lies one base away. This sample stems from a study of T cell responses to AZD1222 COVID-19 vaccine listed by TCRdb under 2021. A note on the overall study: AZD1222 recipients with second doses at about 4 weeks or about 12 weeks were pooled, because spike-specific TCR depth and breadth did not differ between schedules. TCR sequencing covered fewer than 250 trial participants: about 210 given two doses of AZD1222 and about 26 given two doses of MenACWY control vaccine. Trial participants were enrolled into age subgroups of 18-55, 56-69 and 70-plus years, which contained approximately 150, 28 and 58 TCR-sequenced participants, respectively. Beyond this particular receptor, the publication reports: Participants were mostly white British and included more females than males, and it was suggested by the authors that clonal diversity may have been underestimated. The vaccine-associated CD4 TCRs covered the entire spike protein, and the dominant responses fell in regions 160-218 and 743-854. Because no day 14 peak-response samples were available, repertoires were characterized only after the peak T cell response. Conclusions about previously exposed vaccinees were limited because only 6 or 7 AZD1222 recipients were SARS-CoV-2 seropositive at baseline. In the small 56-69-year group, the increase in depth fell short of significance, most likely because of low power. Reportedly, almost half of the unique spike-specific TCRs recognized epitopes lying outside the regions that are mutated in the B.1.351 and B.1.1.7 variants. Spike-specific TCR breadth and depth rose significantly after two AZD1222 doses compared with day 0 and with MenACWY recipients.

Read against the paper, the sample's time point label means: baseline before first vaccination. Vaccinee samples were obtained from the UK trials COV001 and COV002, which included a single-blind randomized controlled phase 2/3 trial of AZD1222 (ChAdOx1 nCoV-19) in healthy adults. For TCRbeta chain sequencing, PBMC samples were collected from trial participants at day 0 and at day 28 after the second dose. The CDR3 regions of human TCRbeta chains were analyzed by immunosequencing. The authors' analysis ran thus. Repertoire TCRs were checked for matches against a reference library of SARS-CoV-2-specific TCRs that had been generated using the MIRA antigen-specificity platform. Breadth was defined as the fraction of unique TCRs that were SARS-CoV-2-associated. Depth was defined as the fraction of total T cells that were SARS-CoV-2-associated. Each spike-specific TCR was assigned to its reactive spike region and to a CD4 or CD8 class using the MIRA data. Log10-transformed breadth and depth values were compared by one-way ANOVA with Sidak's multiple comparisons tests. TCRdb limited this immuneACCESS table to in-frame rearrangements with V and J called. A share of clones is missing; checked studies link under half to unresolved V genes, and the rest is unexplained. The DNA was the basis for D and trimming; V, J and clone size are from that table. For this sample the table gives about 150,000 clones, of which about 95% were detected only once. The ten largest clones represent roughly 1.3% of the sample.

The cysteine opens and the phenylalanine closes a CDR3 of 14 amino acids. Only the CDR3 region is kept as DNA, spanning 42 bases read in frame from base 1. The V end gives up 7 bases and the J end 7 bases, leaving 9 bases in the junction not matched to a gene. The germline V gene encodes CDR1 LNHDA and CDR2 SQIVND (reference sequence). This TCR was recovered from an adult in good health. The chain is encoded by TRBV19 joined to TRBJ1-5, with 8 junctional bases fitting TRBD1. Sequencing used peripheral blood, obtained on day 0 of AZD1222 vaccination. The sequenced DNA: TGTGCCAGTAACAAAGGACAGGGCCAACAGCCCCAGCATTTT. Translation gives CASNKGQGQQPQHF.